This T cell receptor (beta chain) was profiled in a study of Ad26.COV2.S vaccination and SARS-CoV-2 variants. At the level of the study: In the study, Ad26.COV2.S was injected intramuscularly once, or twice 56 days apart.

The CDR3 contains 11 residues. Germline V lookup: CDR1 WSHSY, CDR2 SAAADI. V lost 0 bases, J lost 10 bases, and 7 bases lay in between. Using immunoSEQ multiplex PCR, the repertoire was profiled, and TCRdb retains in-frame clones only, with some absent. Here the sample spans about 400,000 clones, around nine tenths being singletons. Treatment specified: around 19 received Ad26.COV2.S at low or high dose, single or two shots; about 5 received placebo; per-sample allocation not given. Day 63 following the first vaccine or placebo injection was when the samples were taken. The clonotype was recovered from a person between 18 and 60 years old who received the Ad26.COV2.S COVID-19 vaccine or a placebo. The chain carries TRBV10-2 and TRBJ2-7; D uncertain. Sequenced material: peripheral blood, taken in a trial of Ad26.COV2.S vaccine versus placebo. The CDR3 DNA reads as TGCGCCAGCAGTGAGTCGGGGAAACAGTACTTC. Encoded protein: CASSESGKQYF.